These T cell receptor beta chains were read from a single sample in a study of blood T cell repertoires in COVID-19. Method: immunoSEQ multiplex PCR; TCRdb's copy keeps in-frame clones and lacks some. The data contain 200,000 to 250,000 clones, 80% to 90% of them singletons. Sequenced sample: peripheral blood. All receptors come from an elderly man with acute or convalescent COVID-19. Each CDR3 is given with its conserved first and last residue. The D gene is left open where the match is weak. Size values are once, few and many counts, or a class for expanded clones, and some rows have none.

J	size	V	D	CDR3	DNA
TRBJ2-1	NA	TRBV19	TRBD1	CASTGTGGLYNEQFF	TGTGCCAGTACAGGGACAGGGGGTCTTTACAATGAGCAGTTCTTC
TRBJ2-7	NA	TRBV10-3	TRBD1	CAISTGQSNSYEQYF	TGTGCCATCAGTACGGGACAGTCCAACTCCTACGAGCAGTACTTC
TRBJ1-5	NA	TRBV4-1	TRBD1	CASSETGALSNQPQHF	TGCGCCAGCAGCGAGACAGGGGCCCTGAGCAATCAGCCCCAGCATTTT
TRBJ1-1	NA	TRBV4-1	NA	CASSHPAQANTEAFF	TGCGCCAGCAGCCACCCGGCGCAGGCCAACACTGAAGCTTTCTTT
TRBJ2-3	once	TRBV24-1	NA	CATSEGGYTQYF	TGTGCCACCAGTGAAGGAGGGTATACGCAGTATTTT
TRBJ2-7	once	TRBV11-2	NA	CASSWLGRDSYEQYF	TGTGCCAGCAGCTGGCTGGGCAGGGACTCCTACGAGCAGTACTTC
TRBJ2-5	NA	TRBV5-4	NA	CAGGTREQETQYF	TGTGCCGGCGGTACCCGGGAACAAGAGACCCAGTACTTC
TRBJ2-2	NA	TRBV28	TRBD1	CASSLSGQGAGGELFF	TGTGCCAGCAGTTTATCGGGACAGGGGGCCGGCGGGGAGCTGTTTTTT
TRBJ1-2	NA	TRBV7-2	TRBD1	CASSLGSTGGFGYTF	TGTGCCAGCAGCTTAGGATCCACAGGGGGCTTCGGCTACACCTTC
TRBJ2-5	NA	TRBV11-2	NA	CASSFSDGGQETQYF	TGTGCCAGCAGCTTTTCTGACGGGGGCCAAGAGACCCAGTACTTC
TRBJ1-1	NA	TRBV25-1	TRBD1	CASSEAGTGGTEAFF	TGTGCCAGCAGTGAGGCCGGGACAGGGGGCACTGAAGCTTTCTTT
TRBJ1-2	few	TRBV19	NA	CASSMIRGGGYGYTF	TGTGCCAGTAGTATGATCCGGGGAGGGGGCTATGGCTACACCTTC
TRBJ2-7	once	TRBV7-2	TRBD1	CASSPRQGLNYEQYF	TGTGCCAGCAGCCCTCGACAGGGGCTTAACTACGAGCAGTACTTC
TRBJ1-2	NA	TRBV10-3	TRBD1	CATGQGGGYGYTF	TGTGCCACCGGACAGGGCGGCGGCTATGGCTACACCTTC
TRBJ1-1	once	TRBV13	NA	CATHRSPYTEAFF	TGTGCCACCCACAGGTCCCCCTACACTGAAGCTTTCTTT
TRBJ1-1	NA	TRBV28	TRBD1	CASRTGVPTEAFF	TGTGCCAGCAGGACAGGGGTACCAACTGAAGCTTTCTTT
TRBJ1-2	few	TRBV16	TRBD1	CASSQSTTGDGYTF	TGTGCCAGCAGCCAATCCACGACAGGGGACGGCTACACCTTC
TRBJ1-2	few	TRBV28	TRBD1	CASSLPGGSRGYTF	TGTGCCAGCAGTTTACCAGGGGGCTCCCGTGGCTACACCTTC
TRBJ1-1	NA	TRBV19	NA	CASSILFDTSSTEAFF	TGTGCCAGTAGTATTCTTTTTGACACCAGTTCGACTGAAGCTTTCTTT
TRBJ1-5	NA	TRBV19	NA	CASSTSGVGNQPQHF	TGTGCCAGTAGTACTTCCGGGGTAGGCAATCAGCCCCAGCATTTT
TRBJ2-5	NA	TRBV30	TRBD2	CAWSVGASGSRETQYF	TGTGCCTGGAGTGTAGGGGCTAGCGGGAGTAGGGAGACCCAGTACTTC
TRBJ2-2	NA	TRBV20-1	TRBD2	CSASMGLAGGGSPGELFF	TGCAGTGCTAGTATGGGACTAGCGGGAGGTGGGTCACCCGGGGAGCTGTTTTTT
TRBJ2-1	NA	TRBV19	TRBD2	CASSISAGVYNEQFF	TGTGCCAGTAGTATCTCAGCGGGAGTTTACAATGAGCAGTTCTTC
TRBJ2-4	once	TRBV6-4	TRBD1	CASSMGQGDIQYF	TGTGCCAGCAGTATGGGACAGGGGGACATTCAGTACTTC
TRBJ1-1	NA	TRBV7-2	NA	CASLSSGRLNTEAFF	TGTGCCTCTCTTTCAAGTGGCAGGTTGAACACTGAAGCTTTCTTT
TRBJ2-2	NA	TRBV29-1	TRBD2	CSVGVSSGGNTGELFF	TGCAGCGTTGGGGTGTCTAGCGGGGGGAACACCGGGGAGCTGTTTTTT
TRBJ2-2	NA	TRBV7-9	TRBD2	CASSSSGIANTGELFF	TGTGCCAGCAGCTCTAGCGGTATCGCGAACACCGGGGAGCTGTTTTTT
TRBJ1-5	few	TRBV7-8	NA	CASSFRARTRGNQPQHF	TGTGCCAGCAGCTTCCGAGCCAGGACTCGAGGCAATCAGCCCCAGCATTTT
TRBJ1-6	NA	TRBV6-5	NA	CASRDSLLHF	TGTGCCAGCAGGGACAGCTTACTCCACTTT
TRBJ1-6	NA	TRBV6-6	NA	CASRHLLGSPLHF	TGTGCCAGCAGGCACCTACTTGGTTCACCCCTCCACTTT
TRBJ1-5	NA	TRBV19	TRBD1	CASRLTGVSNQPQHF	TGTGCCAGTAGATTGACAGGGGTTAGCAATCAGCCCCAGCATTTT
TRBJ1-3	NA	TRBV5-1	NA	CASSGGQFSGNTIYF	TGCGCCAGCAGCGGGGGACAATTCTCTGGAAACACCATATATTTT
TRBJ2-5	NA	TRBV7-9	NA	CASSLGPPQETQYF	TGTGCCAGCAGCTTAGGGCCCCCGCAAGAGACCCAGTACTTC
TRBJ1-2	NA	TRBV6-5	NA	CASSYLADLYGYTF	TGTGCCAGCAGTTACTTAGCTGACCTCTATGGCTACACCTTC
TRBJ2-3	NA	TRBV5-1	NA	CASSPGVGRWTDTQYF	TGCGCCAGCAGCCCCGGGGTGGGTCGGTGGACAGATACGCAGTATTTT